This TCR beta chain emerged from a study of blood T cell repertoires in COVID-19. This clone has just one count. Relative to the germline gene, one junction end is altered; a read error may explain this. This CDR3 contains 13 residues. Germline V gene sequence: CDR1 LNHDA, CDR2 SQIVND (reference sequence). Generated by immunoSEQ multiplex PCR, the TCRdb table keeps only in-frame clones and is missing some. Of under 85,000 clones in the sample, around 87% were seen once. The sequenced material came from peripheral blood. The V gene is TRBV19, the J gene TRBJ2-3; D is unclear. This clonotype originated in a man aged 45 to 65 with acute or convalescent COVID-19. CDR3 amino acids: CASSIGHTDAQYF. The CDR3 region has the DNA TGTGCCAGTAGTATTGGGCACACAGATGCGCAGTATTTT.